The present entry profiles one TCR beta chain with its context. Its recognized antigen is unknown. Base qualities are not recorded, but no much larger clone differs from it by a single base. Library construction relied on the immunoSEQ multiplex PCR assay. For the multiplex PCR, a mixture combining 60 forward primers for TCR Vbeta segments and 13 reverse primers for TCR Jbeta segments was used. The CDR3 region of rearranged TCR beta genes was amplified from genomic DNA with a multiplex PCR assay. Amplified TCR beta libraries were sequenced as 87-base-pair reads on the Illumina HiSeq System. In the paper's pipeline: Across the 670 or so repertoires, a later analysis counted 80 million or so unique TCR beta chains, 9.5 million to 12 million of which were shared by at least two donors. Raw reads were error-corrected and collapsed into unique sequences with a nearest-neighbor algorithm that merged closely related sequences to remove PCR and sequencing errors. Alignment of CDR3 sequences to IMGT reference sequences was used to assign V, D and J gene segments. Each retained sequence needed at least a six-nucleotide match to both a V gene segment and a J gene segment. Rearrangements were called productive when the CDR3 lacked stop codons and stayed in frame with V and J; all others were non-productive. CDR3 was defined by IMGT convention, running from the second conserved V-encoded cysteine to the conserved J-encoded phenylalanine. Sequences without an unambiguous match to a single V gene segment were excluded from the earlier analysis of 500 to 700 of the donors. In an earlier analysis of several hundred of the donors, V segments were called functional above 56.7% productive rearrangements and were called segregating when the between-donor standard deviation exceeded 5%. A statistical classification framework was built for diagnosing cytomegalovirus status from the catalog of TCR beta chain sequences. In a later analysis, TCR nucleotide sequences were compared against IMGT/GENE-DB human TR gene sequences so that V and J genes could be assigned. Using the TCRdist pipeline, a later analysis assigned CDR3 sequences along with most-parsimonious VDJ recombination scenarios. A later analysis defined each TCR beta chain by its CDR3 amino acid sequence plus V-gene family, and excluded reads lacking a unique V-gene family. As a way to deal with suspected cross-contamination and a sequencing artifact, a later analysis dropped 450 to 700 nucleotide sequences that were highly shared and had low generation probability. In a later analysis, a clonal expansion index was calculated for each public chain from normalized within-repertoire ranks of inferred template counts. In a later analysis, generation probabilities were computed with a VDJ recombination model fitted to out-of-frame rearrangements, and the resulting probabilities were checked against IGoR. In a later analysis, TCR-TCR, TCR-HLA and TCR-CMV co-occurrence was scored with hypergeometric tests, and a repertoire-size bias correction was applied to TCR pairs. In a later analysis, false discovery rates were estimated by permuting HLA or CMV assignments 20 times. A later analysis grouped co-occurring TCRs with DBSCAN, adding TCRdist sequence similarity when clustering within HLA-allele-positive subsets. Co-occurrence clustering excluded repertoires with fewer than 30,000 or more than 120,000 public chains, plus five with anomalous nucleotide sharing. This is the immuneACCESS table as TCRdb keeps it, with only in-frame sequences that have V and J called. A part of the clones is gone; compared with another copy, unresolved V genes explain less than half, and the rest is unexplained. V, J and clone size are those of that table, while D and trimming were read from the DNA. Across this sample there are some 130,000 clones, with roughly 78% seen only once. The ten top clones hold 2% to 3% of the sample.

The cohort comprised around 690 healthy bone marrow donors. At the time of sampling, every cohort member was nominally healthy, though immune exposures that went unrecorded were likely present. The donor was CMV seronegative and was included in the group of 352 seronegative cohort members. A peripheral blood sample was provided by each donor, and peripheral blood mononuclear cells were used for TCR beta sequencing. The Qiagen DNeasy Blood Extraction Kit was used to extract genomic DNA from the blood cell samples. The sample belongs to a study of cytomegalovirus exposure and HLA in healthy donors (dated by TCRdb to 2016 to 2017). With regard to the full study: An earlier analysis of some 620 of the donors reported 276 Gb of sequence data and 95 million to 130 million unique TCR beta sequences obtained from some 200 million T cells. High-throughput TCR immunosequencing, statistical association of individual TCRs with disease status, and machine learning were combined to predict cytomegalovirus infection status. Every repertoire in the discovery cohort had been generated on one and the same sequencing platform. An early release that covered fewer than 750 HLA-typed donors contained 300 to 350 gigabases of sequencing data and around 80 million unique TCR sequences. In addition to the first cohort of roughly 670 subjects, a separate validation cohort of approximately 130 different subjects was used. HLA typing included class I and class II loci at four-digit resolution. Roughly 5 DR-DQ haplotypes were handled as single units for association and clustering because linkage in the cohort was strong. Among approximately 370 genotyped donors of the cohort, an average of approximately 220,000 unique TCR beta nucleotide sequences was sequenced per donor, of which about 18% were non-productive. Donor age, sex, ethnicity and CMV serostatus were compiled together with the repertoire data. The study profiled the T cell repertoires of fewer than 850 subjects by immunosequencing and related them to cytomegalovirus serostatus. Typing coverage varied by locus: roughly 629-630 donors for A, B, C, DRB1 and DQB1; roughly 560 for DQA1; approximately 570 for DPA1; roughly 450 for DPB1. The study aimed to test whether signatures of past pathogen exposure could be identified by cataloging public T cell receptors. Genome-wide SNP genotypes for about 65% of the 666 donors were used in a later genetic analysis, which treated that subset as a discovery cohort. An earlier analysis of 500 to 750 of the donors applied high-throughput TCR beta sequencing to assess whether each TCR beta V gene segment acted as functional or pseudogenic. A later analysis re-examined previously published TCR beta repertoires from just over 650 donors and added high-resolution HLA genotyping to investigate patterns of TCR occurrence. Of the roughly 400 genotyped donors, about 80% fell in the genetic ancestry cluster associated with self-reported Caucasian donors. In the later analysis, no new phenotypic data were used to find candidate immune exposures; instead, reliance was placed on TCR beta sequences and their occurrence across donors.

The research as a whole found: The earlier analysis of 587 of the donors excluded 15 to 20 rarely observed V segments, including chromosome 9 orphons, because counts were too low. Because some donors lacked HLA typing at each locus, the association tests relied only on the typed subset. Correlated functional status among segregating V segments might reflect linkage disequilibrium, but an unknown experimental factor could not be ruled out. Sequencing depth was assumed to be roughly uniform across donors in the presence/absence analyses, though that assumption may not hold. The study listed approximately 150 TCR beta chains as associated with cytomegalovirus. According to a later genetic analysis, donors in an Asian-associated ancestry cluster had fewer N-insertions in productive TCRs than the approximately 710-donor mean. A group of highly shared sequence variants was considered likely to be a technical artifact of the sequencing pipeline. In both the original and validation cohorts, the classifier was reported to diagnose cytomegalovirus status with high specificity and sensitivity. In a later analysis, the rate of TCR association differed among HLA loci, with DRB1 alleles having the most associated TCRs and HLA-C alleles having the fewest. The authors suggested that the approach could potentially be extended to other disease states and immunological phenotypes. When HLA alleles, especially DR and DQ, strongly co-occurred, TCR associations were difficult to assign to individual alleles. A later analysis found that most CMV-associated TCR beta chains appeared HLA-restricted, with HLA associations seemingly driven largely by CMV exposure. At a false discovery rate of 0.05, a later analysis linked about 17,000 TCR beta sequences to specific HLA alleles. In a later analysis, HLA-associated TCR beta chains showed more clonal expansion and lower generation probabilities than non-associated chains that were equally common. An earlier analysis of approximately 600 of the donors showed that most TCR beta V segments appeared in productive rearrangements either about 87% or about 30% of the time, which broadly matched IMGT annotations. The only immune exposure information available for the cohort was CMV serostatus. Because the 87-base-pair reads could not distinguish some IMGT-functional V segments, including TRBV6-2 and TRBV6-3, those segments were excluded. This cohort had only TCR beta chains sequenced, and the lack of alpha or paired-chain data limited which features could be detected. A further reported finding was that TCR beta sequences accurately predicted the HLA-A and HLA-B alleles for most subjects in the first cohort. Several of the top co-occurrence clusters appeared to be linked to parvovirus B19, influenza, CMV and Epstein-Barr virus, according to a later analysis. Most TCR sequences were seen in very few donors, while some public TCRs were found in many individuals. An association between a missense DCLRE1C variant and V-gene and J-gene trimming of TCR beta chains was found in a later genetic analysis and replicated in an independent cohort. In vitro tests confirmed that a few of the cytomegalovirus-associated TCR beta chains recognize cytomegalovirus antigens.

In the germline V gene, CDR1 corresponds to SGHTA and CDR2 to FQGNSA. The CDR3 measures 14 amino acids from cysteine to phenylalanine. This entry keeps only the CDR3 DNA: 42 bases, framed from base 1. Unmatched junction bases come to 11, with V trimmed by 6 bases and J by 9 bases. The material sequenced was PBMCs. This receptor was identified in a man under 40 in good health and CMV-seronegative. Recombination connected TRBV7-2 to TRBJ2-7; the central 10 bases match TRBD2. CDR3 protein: CASSRPGLAQTQYF. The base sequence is TGTGCCAGCAGTCGTCCGGGACTAGCGCAAACGCAGTACTTC.